The source of this T cell receptor beta chain is a study of blood T cells in healthy people across ages (dated by TCRdb to the mid-2010s). For the wider study: In model experiments, roughly one uniquely barcoded TCR beta cDNA molecule per two T cells was captured by template switching. To track age-related changes in TCR beta repertoire diversity, the study relied on deep sequencing normalized with unique cDNA molecular identifiers. Donors were grouped into four age groups: young (average about 15 years), middle-aged (39), aged (around 62) and long-lived (just over 80). To avoid experimental bias, donors of different ages were randomly spread across the sequencing lanes. The study analyzed two additional independent replicas of 1 million unique cDNA reads from the same blood draw for two donors, one aged 18 to 29 and one aged 80 or older.

From its cysteine to its phenylalanine, the CDR3 spans 17 amino acids. Just the 51-base CDR3 DNA is kept, in frame starting at base 1. CDR1 PRHDT and CDR2 FYEKMQ are derived from the germline V gene (reference sequence). The junction shows trimming of 3 bases on V and 0 bases on J, and the gene matches do not reach 8 bases of it. The donors were under 40 Caucasian individuals from Russia, aged roughly 6 to 100 years, who were systemically healthy. Each donor gave about 9.2 milliliters of peripheral blood, drawn into EDTA-treated Vacutainer tubes. Ficoll-Paque density-gradient centrifugation was used to isolate PBMCs, with at least 6.5 million obtained per sample. Trizol reagent was used to extract total RNA from the PBMCs, yielding at least 5 micrograms per sample. The percentages of naive CD45RAhigh/CD27high T cells were determined by flow cytometry on a PBMC aliquot from every donor. The receptor library was made with 5' RACE. The instrument given in TCRdb is Illumina HiSeq 2500. A second about 6 to 11 cycle PCR used a sample-barcoded 5' primer and a J-beta primer mix. Each TCR beta cDNA molecule received a unique molecular identifier from a template-switch 5' adaptor carrying 12 random nucleotides. Each sample yielded at least 2.5 million CDR3-containing paired-end reads. First-strand cDNA was synthesized from all RNA with the Mint cDNA synthesis kit, primed by a TRBC-specific oligonucleotide. All cDNA was treated with uracil-DNA glycosylase and then went through a first 18-cycle PCR with the universal primers M1SS and BC2_uni_R. As for the authors' bioinformatics: For normalization, 1 million high-quality reads were randomly selected from each sample, with every read carrying a distinct molecular identifier. Instead of being binned into consensus sequences, reads that shared molecular identifiers were thrown out. MiTCR, with a Q25 quality threshold and the strictest error-elimination algorithm, was used for CDR3 identification, clonotype clustering and error correction. A nonparametric unseen species model with Euler transformation was used to estimate a lower bound on total TCR beta diversity. TCRdb trimmed the raw reads at Q25, called clones with MiXCR and kept productive beta chains. Rows are unified per CDR3 protein, each entry keeping the most common DNA and genes. TCRdb, not the original authors, processed these V and J calls. This sample lists some 800,000 distinct CDR3 sequences; approximately 48% were detected once. Approximately 20% of the sample is held by the ten biggest clonotypes.

General conclusions and limits of the study: Because profiling used bulk unsorted PBMCs, naive and antigen-experienced compartments could not be compared conclusively. Estimates of total diversity based on one million sequenced T cells were considered lower bounds and underestimates. As age increased, observed TCR beta diversity per million T cells dropped in a roughly linear way, and a significant reduction was already evident by age 40. Observed TCR beta diversity correlated strongly with the percentage of naive T cells measured by flow cytometry. Compared with the aged group, more naive CD4+ T cells, fewer expanded clones and increased TCR diversity were shown by the long-lived group, suggesting age selection. Because the CMV infection status of the donors was unknown, age-related changes in expanded clonotypes may potentially have been confounded.

Concerning this clonotype: This clone's antigen is unknown. No base-level quality is on record; no much larger clone is a single base apart.

The receptor was isolated from a man aged 55 to 69 in good health. The sample was blood. The chain uses TRBV13 and TRBJ2-1, with 7 central nucleotides matching TRBD2. This receptor has the CDR3 CASSLAPGTTSYNEQFF. In nucleotides, the sequence is TGTGCCAGCAGCTTGGCCCCCGGGACTACCTCCTACAATGAGCAGTTCTTC.